This is a list of T cell receptor beta chains from one sample in a study of beta chain features in type 1 diabetes. The table came from immunoSEQ multiplex PCR; TCRdb's copy has only in-frame clones and leaves some out. This sample has hundreds of thousands of clones, with approximately 10% found just once. What was sequenced was naive CD4+ T cells from blood. These receptors all come from a man aged 25 to 40 with type 1 diabetes. Both conserved end residues are part of each CDR3. The order of the fields is clone size, V gene, D gene, J gene, CDR3 protein, CDR3 DNA. D genes are given only for firm matches. Clone size, where shown, is once, few, many, or a class for clones that have expanded.

clone_size: few; v_call: TRBV5-1; d_call: NA; j_call: TRBJ2-5; cdr3_aa: CASSPGLGGETQYF; cdr3_nt: TGCGCCAGCAGTCCGGGACTGGGGGGAGAGACCCAGTACTTC
clone_size: few; v_call: TRBV9; d_call: NA; j_call: TRBJ1-1; cdr3_aa: CASPRRSPSAADTEAFF; cdr3_nt: TGTGCCAGCCCCCGGCGGTCCCCTTCGGCGGCGGACACTGAAGCTTTCTTT
clone_size: NA; v_call: TRBV30; d_call: NA; j_call: TRBJ1-4; cdr3_aa: CAWSVQSAEKLFF; cdr3_nt: TGTGCCTGGAGTGTACAATCTGCTGAAAAACTGTTTTTT
clone_size: few; v_call: TRBV29-1; d_call: TRBD1; j_call: TRBJ2-5; cdr3_aa: CSVGGGRETQYF; cdr3_nt: TGCAGCGTTGGAGGGGGCAGAGAGACCCAGTACTTC
clone_size: few; v_call: TRBV9; d_call: NA; j_call: TRBJ1-4; cdr3_aa: CASSVGGNSPERGLFF; cdr3_nt: TGTGCCAGCAGCGTAGGAGGCAATAGCCCTGAAAGGGGACTGTTTTTT
clone_size: NA; v_call: TRBV9; d_call: NA; j_call: TRBJ1-6; cdr3_aa: CASSPGNSPLHF; cdr3_nt: TGTGCCAGCAGCCCGGGTAATTCACCCCTCCACTTT
clone_size: few; v_call: TRBV6-5; d_call: NA; j_call: TRBJ1-6; cdr3_aa: CASSQGMALHF; cdr3_nt: TGTGCCAGCAGTCAGGGGATGGCCCTCCACTTT
clone_size: few; v_call: TRBV5-1; d_call: TRBD2; j_call: TRBJ2-5; cdr3_aa: CASSPLAGGLETQYF; cdr3_nt: TGCGCCAGCAGCCCCTTAGCGGGGGGGCTAGAGACCCAGTACTTC
clone_size: NA; v_call: TRBV6-5; d_call: NA; j_call: TRBJ2-3; cdr3_aa: CASSGLRGYADTQYF; cdr3_nt: TGTGCCAGCTCGGGTTTAAGGGGGTATGCAGATACGCAGTATTTT
clone_size: NA; v_call: TRBV2; d_call: NA; j_call: TRBJ2-7; cdr3_aa: CASSDWRSSYEQYF; cdr3_nt: TGTGCCAGCAGTGATTGGAGGAGCTCCTACGAGCAGTACTTC
clone_size: NA; v_call: TRBV25-1; d_call: TRBD2; j_call: TRBJ2-7; cdr3_aa: CASSLSGGAVYEQYF; cdr3_nt: TGTGCCAGCAGCTTGAGCGGGGGGGCCGTCTACGAGCAGTACTTC
clone_size: NA; v_call: TRBV9; d_call: NA; j_call: TRBJ2-2; cdr3_aa: CASSVGQNTGELFF; cdr3_nt: TGTGCCAGCAGCGTAGGGCAGAACACCGGGGAGCTGTTTTTT
clone_size: NA; v_call: TRBV29-1; d_call: NA; j_call: TRBJ1-1; cdr3_aa: CSVESEAFF; cdr3_nt: TGCAGCGTAGAGAGTGAAGCTTTCTTT
clone_size: few; v_call: TRBV27; d_call: NA; j_call: TRBJ1-6; cdr3_aa: CASSFLAGQTPLHF; cdr3_nt: TGTGCCAGCAGTTTTCTCGCGGGCCAGACACCCCTCCACTTT
clone_size: NA; v_call: TRBV11-2; d_call: TRBD2; j_call: TRBJ2-1; cdr3_aa: CASSSIAGLIEQFF; cdr3_nt: TGTGCCAGCAGTTCCATAGCGGGGTTGATTGAGCAGTTCTTC
clone_size: NA; v_call: TRBV7-9; d_call: NA; j_call: TRBJ2-3; cdr3_aa: CASSFRRSTDTQYF; cdr3_nt: TGTGCCAGCAGCTTCCGGAGAAGCACAGATACGCAGTATTTT
clone_size: NA; v_call: TRBV7-3; d_call: TRBD2; j_call: TRBJ2-1; cdr3_aa: CASSLTLAGLNEQFF; cdr3_nt: TGTGCCAGCAGCTTAACACTAGCGGGGTTAAATGAGCAGTTCTTC
clone_size: once; v_call: TRBV7-2; d_call: NA; j_call: TRBJ1-1; cdr3_aa: CASSPGMNTEAFF; cdr3_nt: TGTGCCAGCAGCCCCGGTATGAACACTGAAGCTTTCTTT
clone_size: NA; v_call: TRBV4-3; d_call: NA; j_call: TRBJ1-6; cdr3_aa: CASSQDTRTTWGAYSPLHF; cdr3_nt: TGCGCCAGCAGCCAGGACACCCGAACGACATGGGGTGCATATTCACCCCTCCACTTT
clone_size: NA; v_call: TRBV11-2; d_call: NA; j_call: TRBJ2-7; cdr3_aa: CASSLMYGGYEQYF; cdr3_nt: TGTGCCAGCAGCTTAATGTACGGCGGCTACGAGCAGTACTTC
clone_size: NA; v_call: TRBV30; d_call: NA; j_call: TRBJ1-5; cdr3_aa: CAWGQSISNQPQHF; cdr3_nt: TGTGCCTGGGGACAGTCAATTAGCAATCAGCCCCAGCATTTT
clone_size: NA; v_call: TRBV10-3; d_call: NA; j_call: TRBJ2-3; cdr3_aa: CASGTDTQYF; cdr3_nt: TGTGCCTCAGGTACAGATACGCAGTATTTT
clone_size: NA; v_call: TRBV6-5; d_call: TRBD1; j_call: TRBJ2-4; cdr3_aa: CASSYRVDRGKNIQYF; cdr3_nt: TGTGCCAGCAGTTACAGGGTGGACAGGGGCAAAAACATTCAGTACTTC